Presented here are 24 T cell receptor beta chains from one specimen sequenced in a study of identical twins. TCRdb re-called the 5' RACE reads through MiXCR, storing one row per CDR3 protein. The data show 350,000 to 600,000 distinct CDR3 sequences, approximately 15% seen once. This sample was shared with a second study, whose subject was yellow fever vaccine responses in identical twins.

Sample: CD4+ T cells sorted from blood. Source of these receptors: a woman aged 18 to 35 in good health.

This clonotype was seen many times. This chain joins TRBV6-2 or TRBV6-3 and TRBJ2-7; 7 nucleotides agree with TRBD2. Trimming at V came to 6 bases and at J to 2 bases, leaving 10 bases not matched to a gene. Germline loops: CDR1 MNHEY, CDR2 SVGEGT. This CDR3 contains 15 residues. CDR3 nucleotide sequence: TGTGCCAGCAGCGAGAACCGTGGGGGGGCCTACGAGCAGTACTTC. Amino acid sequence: CASSENRGGAYEQYF.

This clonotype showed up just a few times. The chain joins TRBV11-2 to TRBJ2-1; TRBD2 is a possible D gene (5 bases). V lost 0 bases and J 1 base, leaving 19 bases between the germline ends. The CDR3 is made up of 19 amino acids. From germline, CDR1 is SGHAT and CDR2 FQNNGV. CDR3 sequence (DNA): TGTGCCAGCAGCTTAGATGGACTTATCAACTTAAAATCCTACAATGAGCAGTTCTTC. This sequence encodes CASSLDGLINLKSYNEQFF. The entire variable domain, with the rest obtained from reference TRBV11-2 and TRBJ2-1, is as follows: EAGVAQSPRYKIIEKRQSVAFWCNPISGHATLYWYQQILGQGPKLLIQFQNNGVVDDSQLPKDRFSAERLKGVDSTLKIQPAKLEDSAVYLCASSLDGLINLKSYNEQFFGPGTRLTVL.

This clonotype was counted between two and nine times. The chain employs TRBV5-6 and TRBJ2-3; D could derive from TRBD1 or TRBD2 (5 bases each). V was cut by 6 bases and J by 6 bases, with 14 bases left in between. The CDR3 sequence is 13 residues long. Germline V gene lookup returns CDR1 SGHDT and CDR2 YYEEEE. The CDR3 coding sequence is TGTGCCAGCACCCTAGGATGGGGGGATACGCAGTATTTT. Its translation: CASTLGWGDTQYF.

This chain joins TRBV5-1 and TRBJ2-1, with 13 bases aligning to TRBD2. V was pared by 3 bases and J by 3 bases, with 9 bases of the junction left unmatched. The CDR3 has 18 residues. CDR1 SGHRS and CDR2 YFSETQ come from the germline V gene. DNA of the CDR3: TGCGCCAGCAGCTACGAGGGACTAGCGGGACCAATCTACAATGAGCAGTTCTTC. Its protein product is CASSYEGLAGPIYNEQFF.

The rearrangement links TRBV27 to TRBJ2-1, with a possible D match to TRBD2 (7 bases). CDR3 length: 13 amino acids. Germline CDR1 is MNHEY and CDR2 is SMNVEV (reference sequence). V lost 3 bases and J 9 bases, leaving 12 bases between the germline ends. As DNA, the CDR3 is TGTGCCAGCAGTTTCCCCGGGGGGCCTGAGCAGTTCTTC. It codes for CASSFPGGPEQFF.

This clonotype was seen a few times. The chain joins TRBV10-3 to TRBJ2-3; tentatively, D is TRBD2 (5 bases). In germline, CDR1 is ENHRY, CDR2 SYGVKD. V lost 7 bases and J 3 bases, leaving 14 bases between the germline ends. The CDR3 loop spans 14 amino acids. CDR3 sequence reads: CAINTGSGTDTQYF. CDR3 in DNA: TGTGCCATCAATACGGGGTCGGGAACAGATACGCAGTATTTT.

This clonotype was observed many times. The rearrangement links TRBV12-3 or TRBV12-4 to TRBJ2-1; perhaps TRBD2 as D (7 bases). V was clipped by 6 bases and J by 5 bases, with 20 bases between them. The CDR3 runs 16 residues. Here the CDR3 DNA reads TGTGCCAGCAGCCCCGGGAGGCGGGGGCAGGACAATGAGCAGTTCTTC. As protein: CASSPGRRGQDNEQFF.

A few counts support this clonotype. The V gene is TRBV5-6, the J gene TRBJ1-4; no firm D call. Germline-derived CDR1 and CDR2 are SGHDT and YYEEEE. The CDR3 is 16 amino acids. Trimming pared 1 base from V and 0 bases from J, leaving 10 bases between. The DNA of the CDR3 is TGTGCCAGCAGCTTGTACGAGATTGCAACTAATGAAAAACTGTTTTTT. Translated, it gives CASSLYEIATNEKLFF.

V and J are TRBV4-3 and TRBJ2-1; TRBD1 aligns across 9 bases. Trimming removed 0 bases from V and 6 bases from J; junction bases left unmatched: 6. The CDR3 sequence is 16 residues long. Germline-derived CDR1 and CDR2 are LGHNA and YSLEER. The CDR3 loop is CASSQEGTGGFNEQFF. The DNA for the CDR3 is TGCGCCAGCAGCCAAGAGGGAACAGGGGGCTTCAATGAGCAGTTCTTC.

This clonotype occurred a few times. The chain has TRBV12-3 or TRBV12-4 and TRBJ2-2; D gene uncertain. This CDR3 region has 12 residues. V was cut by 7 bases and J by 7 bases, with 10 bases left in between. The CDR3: CASNPTGGELFF. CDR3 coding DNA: TGTGCCAGCAACCCGACGGGCGGGGAGCTGTTTTTT.

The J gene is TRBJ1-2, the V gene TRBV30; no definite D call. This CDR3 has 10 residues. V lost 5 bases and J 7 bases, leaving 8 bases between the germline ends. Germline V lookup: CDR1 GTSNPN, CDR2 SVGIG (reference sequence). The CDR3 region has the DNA TGTGCCTGGGAACGTGGTGGCTACACCTTC. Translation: CAWERGGYTF.

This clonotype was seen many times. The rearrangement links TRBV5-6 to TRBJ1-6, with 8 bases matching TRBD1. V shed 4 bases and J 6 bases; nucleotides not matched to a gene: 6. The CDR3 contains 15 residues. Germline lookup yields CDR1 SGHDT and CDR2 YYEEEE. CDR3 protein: CASSGSDRGNSPLHF. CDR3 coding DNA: TGTGCCAGCAGCGGCTCCGACAGGGGTAATTCACCCCTCCACTTT. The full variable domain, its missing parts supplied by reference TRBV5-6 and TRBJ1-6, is DAGVTQSPTHLIKTRGQQVTLRCSPKSGHDTVSWYQQALGQGPQFIFQYYEEEERQRGNFPDRFSGHQFPNYSSELNVNALLLGDSALYLCASSGSDRGNSPLHFGNGTRLTVT.

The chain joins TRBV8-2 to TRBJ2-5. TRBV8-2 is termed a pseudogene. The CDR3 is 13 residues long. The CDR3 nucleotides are TGTGCCAGCAGCCTCGGGCTCGTAGGGACCCAGTACTTC. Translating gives CASSLGLVGTQYF.

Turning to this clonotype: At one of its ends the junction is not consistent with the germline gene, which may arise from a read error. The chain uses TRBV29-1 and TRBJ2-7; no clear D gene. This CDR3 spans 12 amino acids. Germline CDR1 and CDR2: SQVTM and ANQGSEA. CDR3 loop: CSLDGSIGEQYF. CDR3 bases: TGCAGCCTTGACGGCAGCATCGGCGAGCAGTACTTC.

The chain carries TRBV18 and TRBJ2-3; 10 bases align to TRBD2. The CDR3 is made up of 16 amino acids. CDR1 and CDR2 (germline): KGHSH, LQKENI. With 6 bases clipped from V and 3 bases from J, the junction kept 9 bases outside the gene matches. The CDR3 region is CASSSAPSGGTDTQYF. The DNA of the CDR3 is TGTGCCAGCTCGTCGGCGCCTAGCGGGGGTACAGATACGCAGTATTTT.

The CDR3 reads CASSLEGQGARGYTF. The CDR3 DNA follows: TGCGCCAGCAGCTTGGAGGGACAGGGAGCTAGAGGCTACACCTTC. This chain connects TRBV5-1 to TRBJ1-2; TRBD1 agrees at 9 bases. CDR3 length: 15 residues. With 0 bases clipped from V and 8 bases from J, the junction kept 8 bases outside the gene matches. Germline CDR1 reads SGHRS; CDR2 reads YFSETQ.

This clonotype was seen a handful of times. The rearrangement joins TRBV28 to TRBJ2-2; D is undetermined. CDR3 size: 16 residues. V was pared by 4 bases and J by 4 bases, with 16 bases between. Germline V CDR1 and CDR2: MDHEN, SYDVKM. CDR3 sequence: CASSSNPGIVTGELFF. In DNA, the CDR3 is TGTGCCAGCAGTTCAAACCCCGGAATAGTCACCGGGGAGCTGTTTTTT.

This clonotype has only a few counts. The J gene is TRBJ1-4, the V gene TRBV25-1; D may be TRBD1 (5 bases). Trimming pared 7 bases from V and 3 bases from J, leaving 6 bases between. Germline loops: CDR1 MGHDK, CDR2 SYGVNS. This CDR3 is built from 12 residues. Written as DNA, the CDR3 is TGTGCCAGCAAGGGACCTAATGAAAAACTGTTTTTT. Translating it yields CASKGPNEKLFF.

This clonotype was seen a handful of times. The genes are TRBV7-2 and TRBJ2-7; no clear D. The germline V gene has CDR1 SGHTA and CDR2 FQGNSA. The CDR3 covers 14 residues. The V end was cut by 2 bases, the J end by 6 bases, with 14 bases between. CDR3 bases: TGTGCCAGCAGCTTAAGTCTAGACGGCACCGAGCAGTACTTC. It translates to CASSLSLDGTEQYF.

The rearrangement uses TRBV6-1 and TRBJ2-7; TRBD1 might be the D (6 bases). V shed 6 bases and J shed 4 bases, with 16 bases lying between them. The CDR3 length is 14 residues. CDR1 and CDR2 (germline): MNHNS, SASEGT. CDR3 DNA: TGTGCCAGCAGCTCGACAGGCGAAGTTTACGAGCAGTACTTC. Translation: CASSSTGEVYEQYF.

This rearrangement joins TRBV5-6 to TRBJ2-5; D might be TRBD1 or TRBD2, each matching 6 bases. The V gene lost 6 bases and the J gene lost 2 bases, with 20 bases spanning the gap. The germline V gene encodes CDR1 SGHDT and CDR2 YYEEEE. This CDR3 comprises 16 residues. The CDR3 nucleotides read TGTGCCAGCACCCCTTTGACGGGGGCGACGCAAGAGACCCAGTACTTC. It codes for CASTPLTGATQETQYF.

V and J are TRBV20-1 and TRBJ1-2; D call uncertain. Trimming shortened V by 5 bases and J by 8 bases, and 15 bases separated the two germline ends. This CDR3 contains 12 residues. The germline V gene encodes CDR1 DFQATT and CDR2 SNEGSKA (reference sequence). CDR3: CSASIGLRGYTF. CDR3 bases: TGCAGTGCTTCCATTGGGTTGCGGGGCTACACCTTC.

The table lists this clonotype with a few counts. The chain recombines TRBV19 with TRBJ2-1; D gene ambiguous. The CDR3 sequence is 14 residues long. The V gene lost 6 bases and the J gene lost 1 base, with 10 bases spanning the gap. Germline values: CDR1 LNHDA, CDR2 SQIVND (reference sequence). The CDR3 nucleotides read TGTGCCAGTAGCCGGCAGACGTCCTACAATGAGCAGTTCTTC. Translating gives CASSRQTSYNEQFF.

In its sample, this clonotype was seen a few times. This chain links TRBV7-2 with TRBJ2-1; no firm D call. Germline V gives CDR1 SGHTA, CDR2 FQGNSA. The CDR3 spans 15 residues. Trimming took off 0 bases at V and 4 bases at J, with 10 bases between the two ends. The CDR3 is CASSLALVGYNEQFF. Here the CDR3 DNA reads TGTGCCAGCAGCTTAGCGCTCGTTGGATACAATGAGCAGTTCTTC.